This T cell receptor beta chain was observed in a study of T cell responses to AZD1222 COVID-19 vaccine. Between the trimmed V and J ends, which lost 4 bases and 7 bases, there was a span of 10 bases. The V gene's germline CDR1 is LGHDT and CDR2 YNNKEL (reference sequence). The CDR3 has 13 residues. Sequenced by immunoSEQ multiplex PCR; TCRdb stores in-frame clones only, minus some. The sample consists of 60,000 to 75,000 clones, over 60% of them appearing once. The source is an adult who received the AZD1222 COVID-19 vaccine. The genes are TRBV3-1 (or the pseudogene TRBV3-2) and TRBJ2-2, with D perhaps TRBD2 (5 bases). Source: peripheral blood, taken 28 days after the second AZD1222 dose. Written as DNA, the CDR3 is TGTGCCAGCAGCCGCTGGACTGGCGGGGAGCTGTTTTTT. Translating it yields CASSRWTGGELFF.